A selection of T cell receptor beta chains follows, all from one sample in a study of shared clonotypes between healthy human individuals. Produced via immunoSEQ multiplex PCR; TCRdb's table is partial and in-frame only. This table holds about 2 million clones, around 96% found once. Sequenced input: naive CD8+ T cells sorted from blood. The receptors shown here come from a man aged 18 to 30 in good health. The CDR3 runs from the conserved cysteine through the conserved F or W. Each record gives: CDR3 protein, CDR3 DNA, V gene, J gene, D gene, clone size. The D gene is left open where the match is weak. Size is stated for part of the rows, as once, few or many counts, or as a class when the clone is expanded.

cdr3_aa: CASSPVWGSNQPQHF
cdr3_nt: TGTGCCAGCAGCCCCGTGTGGGGCTCTAATCAGCCCCAGCATTTT
v_call: TRBV28
j_call: TRBJ1-5
d_call: .
clone_size: once

cdr3_aa: CASNTGLNTEAFF
cdr3_nt: TGTGCCAGCAATACCGGCTTGAACACTGAAGCTTTCTTT
v_call: TRBV27
j_call: TRBJ1-1
d_call: .
clone_size: .

cdr3_aa: CASSPTGLSNTGELFF
cdr3_nt: TGTGCCAGCAGTCCGACAGGGTTGTCGAACACCGGGGAGCTGTTTTTT
v_call: TRBV7-9
j_call: TRBJ2-2
d_call: TRBD1
clone_size: .

cdr3_aa: CASSQRPGGGSKTNEKLFF
cdr3_nt: TGCGCCAGCAGCCAACGCCCAGGGGGCGGATCTAAAACTAATGAAAAACTGTTTTTT
v_call: TRBV4-1
j_call: TRBJ1-4
d_call: TRBD1
clone_size: .

cdr3_aa: CASSWDSGTGELFF
cdr3_nt: TGTGCCAGCAGTTGGGACAGCGGGACCGGGGAGCTGTTTTTT
v_call: TRBV6-5
j_call: TRBJ2-2
d_call: .
clone_size: .

cdr3_aa: CASSLEGGYGYTF
cdr3_nt: TGTGCCAGCAGCTTAGAGGGTGGTTATGGCTACACCTTC
v_call: TRBV7-9
j_call: TRBJ1-2
d_call: .
clone_size: .

cdr3_aa: CASLQGGGEAFF
cdr3_nt: TGTGCCAGCCTACAGGGGGGTGGGGAAGCTTTCTTT
v_call: TRBV2
j_call: TRBJ1-1
d_call: TRBD1
clone_size: .

cdr3_aa: CASSQDAFTYEQYF
cdr3_nt: TGTGCCAGCAGCCAAGATGCCTTTACCTACGAGCAGTACTTC
v_call: TRBV14
j_call: TRBJ2-7
d_call: .
clone_size: .

cdr3_aa: CASSLEGGAYEKLFF
cdr3_nt: TGTGCCAGCAGCTTGGAAGGGGGCGCTTATGAAAAACTGTTTTTT
v_call: TRBV5-5
j_call: TRBJ1-4
d_call: TRBD1
clone_size: .

cdr3_aa: CASSLTRQGINYGYTF
cdr3_nt: TGTGCCAGCAGTTTGACGCGACAGGGAATAAACTATGGCTACACCTTC
v_call: TRBV27
j_call: TRBJ1-2
d_call: TRBD1
clone_size: .

cdr3_aa: CASSFSGGAYNEQFF
cdr3_nt: TGTGCCAGCAGCTTTAGCGGGGGGGCGTATAATGAGCAGTTCTTC
v_call: TRBV7-2
j_call: TRBJ2-1
d_call: TRBD2
clone_size: .

cdr3_aa: CASSPPGQAFENTGELFF
cdr3_nt: TGCGCCAGCAGTCCCCCGGGACAGGCTTTCGAGAACACCGGGGAGCTGTTTTTT
v_call: TRBV5-1
j_call: TRBJ2-2
d_call: TRBD1
clone_size: .

cdr3_aa: CASSSPGQGRYEQYF
cdr3_nt: TGTGCCAGCAGCTCACCGGGACAGGGGCGCTACGAGCAGTACTTC
v_call: TRBV7-9
j_call: TRBJ2-7
d_call: TRBD1
clone_size: .

cdr3_aa: CASSKGDEAFF
cdr3_nt: TGTGCCAGCAGCAAGGGGGATGAAGCTTTCTTT
v_call: TRBV5-4
j_call: TRBJ1-1
d_call: .
clone_size: .

cdr3_aa: CASSIALEFFTDTQYF
cdr3_nt: TGTGCCAGTAGTATAGCCCTGGAGTTCTTCACAGATACGCAGTATTTT
v_call: TRBV19
j_call: TRBJ2-3
d_call: .
clone_size: .

cdr3_aa: CASSTRGNTEAFF
cdr3_nt: TGTGCCAGCAGTACGAGGGGGAACACTGAAGCTTTCTTT
v_call: TRBV27
j_call: TRBJ1-1
d_call: .
clone_size: .

cdr3_aa: CASSLGGGWNYGYTF
cdr3_nt: TGTGCCAGCAGCTTAGGCGGGGGATGGAACTATGGCTACACCTTC
v_call: TRBV7-9
j_call: TRBJ1-2
d_call: .
clone_size: .

cdr3_aa: CASSLRPGQGYEQYF
cdr3_nt: TGTGCCAGCAGTTTGAGGCCGGGACAGGGGTACGAGCAGTACTTC
v_call: TRBV7-2
j_call: TRBJ2-7
d_call: TRBD1
clone_size: .

cdr3_aa: CASSYGLGTGELFF
cdr3_nt: TGTGCCAGCAGTTACGGGCTCGGCACCGGGGAGCTGTTTTTT
v_call: TRBV6-5
j_call: TRBJ2-2
d_call: .
clone_size: .

cdr3_aa: CASSNWEQGINEKLFF
cdr3_nt: TGTGCCAGCAGTAACTGGGAACAGGGGATTAATGAAAAACTGTTTTTT
v_call: TRBV28
j_call: TRBJ1-4
d_call: TRBD1
clone_size: .

cdr3_aa: CASSVAAANSNQPQHF
cdr3_nt: TGTGCCAGCAGCGTAGCGGCGGCTAATAGCAATCAGCCCCAGCATTTT
v_call: TRBV9
j_call: TRBJ1-5
d_call: .
clone_size: .

cdr3_aa: CASSQDRDQPQHF
cdr3_nt: TGTGCCAGCAGCCAGGACAGGGACCAGCCCCAGCATTTT
v_call: TRBV7-8
j_call: TRBJ1-5
d_call: TRBD1
clone_size: .

cdr3_aa: CAISPAGGHETQYF
cdr3_nt: TGTGCCATCAGTCCAGCGGGAGGGCATGAGACCCAGTACTTC
v_call: TRBV10-3
j_call: TRBJ2-5
d_call: TRBD2
clone_size: .

cdr3_aa: CASSKDGEDTQYF
cdr3_nt: TGTGCCAGTAGTAAGGACGGAGAGGATACGCAGTATTTT
v_call: TRBV19
j_call: TRBJ2-3
d_call: .
clone_size: .